These 3 T cell receptor beta chains were sequenced from one sample in a study of blood T cell repertoires in COVID-19. The table came from immunoSEQ multiplex PCR; TCRdb's copy has only in-frame clones and leaves some out. Seen here are 65,000 to 90,000 clones, roughly 84% observed once, and the top ten hold under 3%. The specimen sequenced was peripheral blood. The receptor set was obtained from a man at least 80 years old with active or convalescent COVID-19.

CDR3: CASSSVAGVSGELFF. The CDR3 coding sequence is TGCGCCAGCAGCTCGGTAGCGGGGGTGAGCGGGGAGCTGTTTTTT. This chain links TRBV5-1 with TRBJ2-2; 9 nucleotides line up with TRBD2. Germline loops: CDR1 SGHRS, CDR2 YFSETQ. V lost 3 bases, J lost 7 bases, and 7 bases stayed unmatched. The CDR3 extends over 15 amino acids.

V usage is TRBV19 and J usage is TRBJ2-7; 10 bases line up with TRBD1. The germline gives CDR1 LNHDA, CDR2 SQIVND (reference sequence). The CDR3 extends over 14 amino acids. V shed 5 bases, J shed 2 bases, and the junction held 3 bases outside the gene matches. CDR3 bases: TGTGCCAGTAGTGGCGGACAGGGGGCCTACGAGCAGTACTTC. Protein: CASSGGQGAYEQYF.

The J gene is TRBJ2-5, the V gene TRBV18; unclear D gene. This CDR3 has 13 residues. Trimming shortened V by 3 bases and J by 0 bases, and 5 bases separated the two germline ends. Germline CDR1 and CDR2: KGHSH and LQKENI. The CDR3, as DNA: TGTGCCAGCTCACCCAACTACCAAGAGACCCAGTACTTC. It codes for CASSPNYQETQYF. Complete variable domain (other parts from reference TRBV18 and TRBJ2-5): NAGVMQNPRHLVRRRGQEARLRCSPMKGHSHVYWYRQLPEEGLKFMVYLQKENIIDESGMPKERFSAEFPKEGPSILRIQQVVRGDSAAYFCASSPNYQETQYFGPGTRLLVL.